This entry is about one T cell receptor beta chain. Its antigen is still unknown. These data come from a study of shared clonotypes between healthy human individuals. Sequencing was performed with immunoSEQ multiplex PCR; in TCRdb, only in-frame clones are kept and a portion is missing. The sample has about 1.5 million clones, 95% to 99% seen once. This CDR3 region has 15 residues. Trimming cost V 8 bases and J 5 bases, with 21 bases left between them. Germline V gives CDR1 SGHAT, CDR2 FQNNGV. Study-wide points: The represented genetic and exposure-history diversity was limited by the small number of donors. Among a handful of donors, about 5% of naive CD4 clonotypes were found in common. Blood was the only sampled material, and tissue repertoires likely differ.

Healthy HIV-negative adults without recent acute infections or vaccinations served as donors. This receptor was obtained from a man aged 25 to 40 in good health. The chain couples TRBV11-2 to TRBJ2-5; D ambiguous. The sequenced sample consisted of naive CD4+ T cells sorted from blood. Subset denoted: CD45RA+ positively selected. The CDR3 sequence is CASGEENGRMETQYF. CDR3 DNA: TGTGCCAGCGGTGAAGAAAACGGACGTATGGAGACCCAGTACTTC.